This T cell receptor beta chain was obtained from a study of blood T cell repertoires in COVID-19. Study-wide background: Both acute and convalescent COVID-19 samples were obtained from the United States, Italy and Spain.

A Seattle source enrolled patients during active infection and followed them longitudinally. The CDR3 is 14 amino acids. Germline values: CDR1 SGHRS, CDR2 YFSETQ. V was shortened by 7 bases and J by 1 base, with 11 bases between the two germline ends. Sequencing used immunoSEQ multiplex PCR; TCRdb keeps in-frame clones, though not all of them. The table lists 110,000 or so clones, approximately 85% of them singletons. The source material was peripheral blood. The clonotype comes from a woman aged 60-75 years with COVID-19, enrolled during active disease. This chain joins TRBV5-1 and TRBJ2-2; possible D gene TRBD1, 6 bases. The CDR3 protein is CASSWGQNTGELFF. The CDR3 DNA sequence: TGCGCCAGCTCGTGGGGACAGAACACCGGGGAGCTGTTTTTT.